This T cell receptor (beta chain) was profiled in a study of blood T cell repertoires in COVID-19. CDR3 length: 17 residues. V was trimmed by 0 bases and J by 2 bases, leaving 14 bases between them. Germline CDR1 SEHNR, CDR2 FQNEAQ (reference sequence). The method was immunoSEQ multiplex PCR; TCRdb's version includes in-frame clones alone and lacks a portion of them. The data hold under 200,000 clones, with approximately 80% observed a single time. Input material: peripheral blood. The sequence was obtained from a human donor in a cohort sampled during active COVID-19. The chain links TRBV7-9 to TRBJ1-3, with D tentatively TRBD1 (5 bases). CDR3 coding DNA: TGTGCCAGCAGCTTAGCGGGGTCAGGGTTGACTGGAAACACCATATATTTT. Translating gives CASSLAGSGLTGNTIYF.